Given below is one TCR beta chain in context. Its antigen is still unknown. This CDR3 has 13 amino acids. Germline V CDR1 and CDR2: SNHLY, FYNNEI. V shed 8 bases, J shed 3 bases, and the junction held 7 bases outside the gene matches. The sample is drawn from a study of cytomegalovirus exposure and HLA in healthy donors. Study-wide findings and caveats: An apparent linkage of common viral pathogens to several of the most significant clusters emerged in a later analysis. In vitro work confirmed that a few CMV-associated chains recognize CMV antigens.

Primers: 60 Vbeta forward and 13 Jbeta reverse. Generated by immunoSEQ multiplex PCR, the TCRdb table keeps only in-frame clones and is missing some. This repertoire includes under 250,000 clones. This receptor was identified in a girl aged 2-10 years in good health and CMV-seropositive. The sequencing sample was made of PBMCs. This chain joins TRBV2 and TRBJ2-7; 7 bases agree with TRBD2. CDR3 loop: CASGGSNLYEQYF. For the CDR3, the DNA is TGTGCCAGCGGCGGGAGTAATCTCTACGAGCAGTACTTC.